These 32 T cell receptor beta chains were all obtained from the same sample, sequenced in a study of neurological immune-mediated disorders. TCRdb fed the 5' RACE reads into MiXCR, producing one record per CDR3 protein. Among approximately 59,000 distinct CDR3 sequences, about 5.2% were seen once, and the ten largest hold about 5.7%. The sequencing sample was made of PBMCs. The receptors were gathered from a human donor with multiple sclerosis. The donor label of this sample is uncertain.

This clonotype has a count of ten or more. The J gene is TRBJ1-2, the V gene TRBV11-1, with a tentative D call TRBD1 (6 bases). Germline CDR1 reads SGHAT; CDR2 reads FQDESV (reference sequence). The CDR3 is made up of 15 amino acids. The V end was cut by 1 base, the J end by 4 bases, with 13 bases between. CDR3 coding DNA: TGTGCCAGCAGCTTAGGAGGCAGGGGCGGCTATGGCTACACCTTC. It codes for CASSLGGRGGYGYTF.

In its sample, this clonotype was seen many times. The chain has TRBV24-1 and TRBJ2-7, with 9 nucleotides matching TRBD1. Germline values: CDR1 KGHDR, CDR2 SFDVKD. The CDR3 consists of 13 residues. J was trimmed by 6 bases and V by 4 bases; bases with no gene match: 3. CDR3 sequence: CATSDWGQGEQYF. The CDR3 nucleotides are TGTGCCACCAGTGACTGGGGACAGGGCGAGCAGTACTTC.

V and J are TRBV15 and TRBJ2-5; weak D call: TRBD2 (5 bases). The germline gives CDR1 LNHNV, CDR2 YYDKDF (reference sequence). Trimming took off 4 bases at V and 5 bases at J, with 17 bases between the two ends. The CDR3 length is 15 residues. This chain's CDR3 is CATSTGVGGGETQYF. DNA for the CDR3: TGTGCCACCAGCACTGGTGTAGGCGGAGGCGAGACCCAGTACTTC. Drawing the rest from reference TRBV15 and TRBJ2-5, the complete variable domain is DAMVIQNPRYQVTQFGKPVTLSCSQTLNHNVMYWYQQKSSQAPKLLFHYYDKDFNNEADTPDNFQSRRPNTSFCFLDIRSPGLGDTAMYLCATSTGVGGGETQYFGPGTRLLVL.

This clonotype was observed many times. The chain has TRBV7-2 and TRBJ2-7, with unresolved D. V was trimmed by 4 bases and J by 5 bases, leaving 18 bases between them. The CDR3 length is 15 residues. CDR1 is SGHTA, CDR2 FQGNSA, per germline. CDR3 bases: TGTGCCAGCAGCTCGCCCTTCCTTAGAGGCAACGAGCAGTACTTC. It codes for CASSSPFLRGNEQYF.

This clonotype was recorded at least ten times. The chain uses TRBV20-1 and TRBJ2-3; 9 bases align to TRBD1. This CDR3 has 14 amino acids. CDR1 DFQATT and CDR2 SNEGSKA come from the germline V gene (reference sequence). With 5 bases clipped from V and 6 bases from J, the junction kept 9 bases outside the gene matches. The CDR3 DNA follows: TGCAGTGCTCCCAAGACAGGGGGTAGCGATACGCAGTATTTT. This codes for CSAPKTGGSDTQYF.

This clonotype is medium-sized (0.01 to 0.1%) by share. The chain has TRBV5-1 and TRBJ1-5, with D unresolved. Per germline, CDR1 SGHRS and CDR2 YFSETQ. With 0 bases removed from V and 1 base from J, the gap between germline ends came to 5 bases. The length of the CDR3 is 14 residues. The CDR3 DNA reads as TGCGCCAGCAGCTTGGACGGCAGCAATCAGCCCCAGCATTTT. It encodes CASSLDGSNQPQHF.

This clonotype was recorded at least ten times. J is TRBJ2-1 and V is TRBV7-2, with D perhaps matching TRBD2 (5 bases). This CDR3 contains 13 residues. Germline-derived CDR1 and CDR2 are SGHTA and FQGNSA. The V end lost 4 bases, the J end lost 9 bases, and 13 bases lay between the germline ends. The CDR3 here is CASSSGMGGEQFF. As DNA, the CDR3 is TGTGCCAGCAGCTCCGGGATGGGCGGTGAGCAGTTCTTC. The full variable domain, its missing parts supplied by reference TRBV7-2 and TRBJ2-1, is GAGVSQSPSNKVTEKGKDVELRCDPISGHTALYWYRQSLGQGLEFLIYFQGNSAPDKSGLPSDRFSAERTGGSVSTLTIQRTQQEDSAVYLCASSSGMGGEQFFGPGTRLTVL.

This clonotype appeared many times. The chain carries TRBV10-2 and TRBJ1-5; 7 nucleotides match TRBD1. This CDR3 has 14 residues. Trimming cost V 6 bases and J 2 bases; bases outside gene matches: 4. Germline lookup yields CDR1 WSHSY and CDR2 SAAADI. The CDR3 region is CASSDRVGNQPQHF. The CDR3, as DNA: TGCGCCAGCAGCGACAGGGTGGGCAATCAGCCCCAGCATTTT.

This clonotype was observed many times. The genes are TRBV5-1 and TRBJ2-2; no firm D call. The CDR3 spans 14 residues. Germline CDR1 is SGHRS and CDR2 is YFSETQ. Trimming took 0 bases from V and 5 from J, leaving 8 bases between them. CDR3 sequence: CASSLGQKTGELFF. The CDR3 DNA reads TGCGCCAGCAGCTTGGGCCAGAAGACCGGGGAGCTGTTTTTT. The variable domain in full, completed from reference TRBV5-1 and TRBJ2-2, reads KAGVTQTPRYLIKTRGQQVTLSCSPISGHRSVSWYQQTPGQGLQFLFEYFSETQRNKGNFPGRFSGRQFSNSRSEMNVSTLELGDSALYLCASSLGQKTGELFFGEGSRLTVL.

The count of this clonotype is one. The limits of the CDR3 on the DNA are not certain, so only TCRdb's listed CDR3 is given. The CDR3 loop is CASSFYICSASPRHANTEAFF. The rearrangement uses TRBV5-1 and TRBJ1-1. The V gene's germline CDR1 is SGHRS and CDR2 YFSETQ. The length of the CDR3 is 21 amino acids, counting both ends.

This clonotype was recorded many times. This chain links TRBV20-1 with TRBJ2-1; 11 nucleotides agree with TRBD2. V lost 1 base to trimming and J lost 6 bases; unmatched junction nucleotides: 2. CDR3 length: 14 residues. Germline V gene data show CDR1 as DFQATT and CDR2 as SNEGSKA (reference sequence). For the CDR3, the DNA is TGCAGTGCTAGAGGACTAGCGGGGTCCAATGAGCAGTTCTTC. This gives the protein CSARGLAGSNEQFF.

This clonotype appeared many times. The chain carries TRBV5-5 and TRBJ1-4, with 8 bases aligning to TRBD1. Trimming cost V 0 bases and J 6 bases; bases outside gene matches: 7. The germline V gene encodes CDR1 SGHKS and CDR2 YYEKEE (reference sequence). This CDR3 spans 16 amino acids. The CDR3 sequence is CASSLGTGIRDEKLFF. Written as DNA, the CDR3 is TGTGCCAGCAGCTTGGGGACAGGGATCCGAGATGAAAAACTGTTTTTT.

This clonotype was counted many times. This chain uses TRBV7-6 with TRBJ2-7; maybe TRBD2 (5 bases). Trimming took off 1 base at V and 1 base at J, with 5 bases between the two ends. CDR1 is SGHVS, CDR2 FNYEAQ, per germline. The CDR3 extends over 13 amino acids. CDR3 bases: TGTGCCAGCAGCTTAGAGCGGTCCTACGAGCAGTACTTC. Translation gives CASSLERSYEQYF. Variable domain in full (rest from reference TRBV7-6 and TRBJ2-7): GAGVSQSPRYKVTKRGQDVALRCDPISGHVSLYWYRQALGQGPEFLTYFNYEAQQDKSGLPNDRFSAERPEGSISTLTIQRTEQRDSAMYRCASSLERSYEQYFGPGTRLTVT.

This clonotype was observed at least ten times. Written as DNA, the CDR3 is TGTGCCAGCAGTGACTCGCCCAGCGGGACCTACAATGAGCAGTTCTTC. It specifies CASSDSPSGTYNEQFF. This sequence joins TRBV6-4 and TRBJ2-1; 7 bases map to TRBD2. Germline V gene sequence: CDR1 MRHNA, CDR2 SNTAGT. With V trimmed by 0 bases and J by 2 bases, 4 bases remained unmatched. The length of the CDR3 is 16 residues.

This clonotype was found many times. The chain links TRBV27 to TRBJ2-2, with D maybe TRBD2 (5 bases). The germline V gene has CDR1 MNHEY and CDR2 SMNVEV (reference sequence). CDR3 length: 13 residues. V lost 5 bases to trimming and J lost 7 bases, with 11 bases between them. CDR3 sequence: CASSPTSFGELFF. CDR3 coding DNA: TGTGCCAGCAGTCCAACTAGTTTCGGGGAGCTGTTTTTT.

This clonotype was detected ten times or more. The V gene is TRBV10-3, the J gene TRBJ2-7; D could derive from TRBD1 or TRBD2 (5 bases each). Germline V gene data show CDR1 as ENHRY and CDR2 as SYGVKD. With 2 bases removed from V and 3 bases from J, the gap between germline ends came to 11 bases. This CDR3 is built from 14 residues. The CDR3: CAISEPGRNYEQYF. As DNA, the CDR3 is TGTGCCATCAGTGAGCCGGGACGGAACTACGAGCAGTACTTC.

In its sample, this clonotype was seen many times. The rearrangement joins TRBV20-1 to TRBJ2-5; no clear D gene. Trimming left V 0 bases short and J 1 base short, with 9 bases between. Germline V gene lookup returns CDR1 DFQATT and CDR2 SNEGSKA (reference sequence). This CDR3 is 14 amino acids long. For the CDR3, the DNA is TGCAGTGCTAGAGATACCAGGAGCCAAGAGACCCAGTACTTC. Translation gives CSARDTRSQETQYF.

This clonotype was detected many times. This chain connects TRBV5-1 to TRBJ2-1; TRBD2 might be the D (5 bases). V lost 1 base to trimming and J lost 6 bases, with 17 bases between them. The CDR3 runs to 16 residues. Germline V gene data show CDR1 as SGHRS and CDR2 as YFSETQ. CDR3 sequence (DNA): TGCGCCAGCAGCTTGATCCCGGAGGTGTCAGCCAATGAGCAGTTCTTC. It yields the protein CASSLIPEVSANEQFF.

This clonotype was found many times. V gene TRBV2 combines with J gene TRBJ2-2; 11 positions agree with TRBD2. This CDR3 region has 17 residues. The ends lost 3 bases at V and 5 bases at J; junction bases unmatched: 8. Germline CDR1 SNHLY, CDR2 FYNNEI. For the CDR3, the DNA is TGTGCCAGCAGTGACCCACTAGCGGGGGCCCTTACCGGGGAGCTGTTTTTT. Protein: CASSDPLAGALTGELFF.

There are many counts of this clonotype. V is TRBV5-1 and J is TRBJ1-1; D is uncertain. V lost 4 bases, J lost 4 bases, and 14 bases lay in between. CDR3 length: 14 residues. Germline CDR1 and CDR2: SGHRS and YFSETQ. The CDR3, as DNA: TGCGCCAGCAGCGTGGAGTTCCGGAGCACTGAAGCTTTCTTT. It codes for CASSVEFRSTEAFF.

This clonotype was seen repeatedly, ten times or more. The chain has TRBV6-5 and TRBJ1-5; a weak D match, TRBD1 (5 bases). This CDR3 has 13 amino acids. Trimming shortened V by 8 bases and J by 7 bases, and 15 bases separated the two germline ends. From germline, CDR1 is MNHEY and CDR2 SVGAGI. CDR3 nucleotides: TGTGCCAGCGGTAGCCGCGAGGGGCAGCCCCAGCATTTT. This translates into CASGSREGQPQHF.

This clonotype was detected only a few times. V gene TRBV5-1 combines with J gene TRBJ2-3, with 7 bases fitting TRBD1. Germline V CDR1 and CDR2: SGHRS, YFSETQ. The CDR3 is 16 amino acids. The V and J ends lost 0 bases and 4 bases, in that order; junction bases with no gene match: 8. CDR3: CASSLGRAQGADTQYF. The CDR3 DNA is TGCGCCAGCAGCTTGGGCCGGGCGCAGGGGGCAGATACGCAGTATTTT.

This clonotype was observed at least ten times. The chain has TRBV5-1 and TRBJ2-1; TRBD1 agrees at 8 bases. Looked up from germline, CDR1 is SGHRS and CDR2 is YFSETQ. The CDR3 is made up of 15 amino acids. Unmatched junction bases numbered 5, after V lost 0 bases and J lost 6 bases. The CDR3 spells CASSLGQGLGNEQFF. The CDR3 DNA reads as TGCGCCAGCAGCTTGGGACAGGGGCTGGGCAATGAGCAGTTCTTC.

This clonotype has at least ten counts. This chain joins TRBV7-2 and TRBJ2-3, with 7 bases identical to TRBD2. CDR1 and CDR2 from the germline V gene are SGHTA and FQGNSA. The V segment lost 5 bases and the J segment 6 bases; nucleotides outside the gene matches: 17. There are 17 residues in the CDR3. Here the CDR3 reads CASSRLAFGWVGDTQYF. The DNA for the CDR3 is TGTGCCAGCAGCCGACTAGCCTTCGGGTGGGTTGGGGATACGCAGTATTTT.

This clonotype occurred many times. The chain employs TRBV5-1 and TRBJ2-7; possibly TRBD1 for D (6 bases). Trimming left V 4 bases short and J 2 bases short, with 16 bases between. The CDR3 runs to 15 residues. CDR1 SGHRS and CDR2 YFSETQ come from the germline V gene. The CDR3 reads CASSALQGAPYEQYF. DNA of the CDR3: TGCGCCAGCAGCGCGCTACAGGGTGCGCCCTACGAGCAGTACTTC.

This clonotype was observed many times. This sequence joins TRBV20-1 and TRBJ2-3; 7 bases fit TRBD2. The germline CDR1 and CDR2 sequences are DFQATT and SNEGSKA (reference sequence). CDR3 length: 14 amino acids. Unmatched junction bases numbered 4, after V lost 0 bases and J lost 4 bases. CDR3 amino acids: CSARDGREADTQYF. CDR3 bases: TGCAGTGCTAGAGATGGACGGGAGGCAGATACGCAGTATTTT.

The CDR3 sequence is CASSAYREGQRGEKLFF. CDR3 bases: TGTGCCAGCAGTGCCTACAGGGAGGGGCAGCGAGGGGAAAAACTGTTTTTT. The chain uses TRBV6-1 and TRBJ1-4, with D possibly TRBD1 on 6 matching bases. The CDR3 is 17 residues long. Trimming removed 4 bases at V and 8 bases at J, with 23 bases between. The V gene's germline CDR1 is MNHNS and CDR2 SASEGT.

The table lists this clonotype with many counts. The chain links TRBV20-1 to TRBJ1-5; 7 bases match TRBD1. This CDR3 is built from 14 residues. CDR1 is DFQATT and CDR2 is SNEGSKA in the germline V gene (reference sequence). V gave up 4 bases and J gave up 6 bases; unmatched junction bases: 9. The CDR3 sequence is CSATLSGGSQPQHF. For the CDR3, the DNA is TGCAGTGCTACGTTATCAGGGGGGAGTCAGCCCCAGCATTTT.

This clonotype was recorded many times. The CDR3 DNA sequence: TGCAGTGCTAGACGTGGTGTGACTAGCGGGGGACACACAGATACGCAGTATTTT. Translated, it gives CSARRGVTSGGHTDTQYF. The V call is TRBV20-1, the J call TRBJ2-3; 12 bases are a match to TRBD2. The V gene end was trimmed by 2 bases and the J gene end by 2 bases; junction bases not matched to a gene: 11. The CDR3 runs 18 residues. CDR1 is DFQATT and CDR2 is SNEGSKA in the germline V gene (reference sequence).

The table lists this clonotype with many counts. This chain links TRBV6-1 with TRBJ1-2; the D gene is possibly TRBD1 (5 bases). This CDR3 is built from 15 residues. V was trimmed by 2 bases and J by 6 bases, leaving 16 bases between them. The germline V gene encodes CDR1 MNHNS and CDR2 SASEGT. The CDR3, as DNA: TGTGCCAGCAGTGAATTCCAGGGACGGGGGGATGGCTACACCTTC. Translation: CASSEFQGRGDGYTF.

In its sample, this clonotype was seen many times. The chain recombines TRBV4-1 with TRBJ2-3; D is possibly TRBD1 or TRBD2 (5 bases each). V lost 0 bases and J 14 bases, leaving 24 bases between the germline ends. The CDR3 totals 16 residues. In germline, CDR1 is MGHRA, CDR2 YSYEKL. CDR3 nucleotide sequence: TGCGCCAGCAGCCAAGAAATGGGCCCCGGGACCGCCCGCCCGTATTTT. Translation gives CASSQEMGPGTARPYF.

This clonotype was counted at least ten times. The CDR3 region has the DNA TGCAGTGCTGGACAGGGCTCAGATACGCAGTATTTT. Encoded protein: CSAGQGSDTQYF. The chain employs TRBV20-1 and TRBJ2-3, with 8 bases matching TRBD1. CDR1 DFQATT and CDR2 SNEGSKA come from the germline V gene (reference sequence). Losses at the gene ends were 5 bases for V and 4 bases for J; bases not matched to a gene: 2. The CDR3 length is 12 residues.